Presented here are 26 T cell receptor beta chains from one specimen sequenced in a study of blood T cell repertoires in COVID-19. Only in-frame clones appear in the TCRdb table, and some are missing; sequencing was by immunoSEQ multiplex PCR. Found here are 65,000 to 75,000 clones, 80% of them singletons; the top ten hold roughly 12%. The sequenced material came from peripheral blood. These TCRs come from a human donor in a cohort sampled during active COVID-19.

This clone was seen only a few times. Distinct nucleotide sequences in the sample also encode this CDR3. This chain links TRBV27 with TRBJ1-6; no definite D call. V was cut by 5 bases and J by 6 bases, with 8 bases left in between. Germline V gene sequence: CDR1 MNHEY, CDR2 SMNVEV (reference sequence). The CDR3 totals 13 residues. The CDR3 DNA reads TGTGCCAGCAGTCGACTGGTTAATTCACCCCTCCACTTT. This encodes CASSRLVNSPLHF.

This rearrangement joins TRBV24-1 to TRBJ2-3; possible D gene TRBD1, 5 bases. Trimming shortened V by 4 bases and J by 1 base, and 14 bases separated the two germline ends. CDR1 and CDR2 (germline): KGHDR, SFDVKD. CDR3 length: 16 amino acids. The CDR3 loop is CATSDIIRVGTDTQYF. In DNA, the CDR3 is TGTGCCACCAGTGACATCATCAGGGTGGGCACAGATACGCAGTATTTT.

This clone came up once. The genes are TRBV5-4 and TRBJ1-4, with 9 positions matching TRBD1. After removal of 4 bases from V and 6 bases from J, the junction contained 4 bases not matched to a gene. Germline-derived CDR1 and CDR2 are SGHNT and YYREEE (reference sequence). The CDR3 runs to 14 residues. CDR3 bases: TGTGCCAGCAGCATACAGGGGGCGCATGAAAAACTGTTTTTT. The encoded protein is CASSIQGAHEKLFF.

The chain couples TRBV5-1 to TRBJ2-1, with 11 bases fitting TRBD2. V lost 4 bases and J lost 3; bases outside the gene matches: 3. Germline V gives CDR1 SGHRS, CDR2 YFSETQ. The CDR3 covers 15 residues. The CDR3 DNA reads TGCGCCAGCAGCATTCTAGCGGGGGGCTACAATGAGCAGTTCTTC. Protein sequence: CASSILAGGYNEQFF.

This sequence joins TRBV6-5 and TRBJ1-2; 11 positions match TRBD1. The V gene's germline CDR1 is MNHEY and CDR2 SVGAGI. The CDR3 length is 16 residues. Trimming removed 2 bases from V and 4 bases from J; junction bases left unmatched: 6. The CDR3 nucleotides read TGTGCCAGCAGTTACCAGAGGACAGGGGGCGGCTATGGCTACACCTTC. Translating it yields CASSYQRTGGGYGYTF.

The chain joins TRBV3-1 (or the pseudogene TRBV3-2) to TRBJ2-3; D is unresolved. Trimming left V 5 bases short and J 6 bases short, with 6 bases between. Germline CDR1 reads LGHDT; CDR2 reads YNNKEL (reference sequence). The CDR3 length is 11 residues. For the CDR3, the DNA is TGTGCCAGCAGCTGGGCGGATACGCAGTATTTT. This encodes CASSWADTQYF.

This clone was seen a few times. This chain joins TRBV7-9 and TRBJ1-4; D is undetermined. This CDR3 is built from 14 residues. With 1 base removed from V and 6 bases from J, the gap between germline ends came to 9 bases. CDR1 SEHNR and CDR2 FQNEAQ come from the germline V gene (reference sequence). CDR3 sequence: CASSLGVQDEKLFF. The CDR3 DNA sequence: TGTGCCAGCAGCTTAGGAGTTCAGGATGAAAAACTGTTTTTT. Variable domain in full (rest from reference TRBV7-9 and TRBJ1-4): DTGVSQNPRHKITKRGQNVTFRCDPISEHNRLYWYRQTLGQGPEFLTYFQNEAQLEKSRLLSDRFSAERPKGSFSTLEIQRTEQGDSAMYLCASSLGVQDEKLFFGSGTQLSVL.

This chain links TRBV25-1 with TRBJ1-2, with D possibly matching TRBD1 (6 bases). CDR3 length equals 14 residues. Germline V CDR1 and CDR2: MGHDK, SYGVNS. V lost 3 bases to trimming and J lost 2 bases, with 10 bases between them. The CDR3 loop is CASSDLGQNYGYTF. The CDR3 nucleotides are TGTGCCAGCAGTGACCTTGGACAGAACTATGGCTACACCTTC.

V and J are TRBV5-5 and TRBJ1-1; 8 bases are a match to TRBD1. Germline trimming cut 4 bases from V and 10 bases from J; bases unmatched to any gene: 15. Germline lookup yields CDR1 SGHKS and CDR2 YYEKEE (reference sequence). The CDR3 runs 15 residues. The CDR3 DNA reads as TGTGCCAGCAGCAGTAATCGACAGGGGAGGGTGGGAGCTTTCTTT. This translates into CASSSNRQGRVGAFF.

The gene calls are TRBV19 and TRBJ1-1; D may be TRBD1 (5 bases). The CDR3 is 15 amino acids. V was clipped by 8 bases and J by 1 base, with 17 bases between them. Germline loops: CDR1 LNHDA, CDR2 SQIVND (reference sequence). CDR3 region: CASRAPGERNTEAFF. CDR3 coding DNA: TGTGCCAGTCGCGCGCCGGGGGAGAGGAACACTGAAGCTTTCTTT.

The chain is built from TRBV9 and TRBJ2-7, with 8 bases identical to TRBD1. Looked up from germline, CDR1 is SGDLS and CDR2 is YYNGEE. Trimming at V came to 0 bases and at J to 4 bases, leaving 6 bases not matched to a gene. The CDR3 has 15 residues. DNA for the CDR3: TGTGCCAGCAGCGTAGAGGACAGGGCCCATTACGAGCAGTACTTC. Translating it yields CASSVEDRAHYEQYF.

The chain is built from TRBV5-4 and TRBJ2-3, with a possible D match to TRBD1 (6 bases). The V gene lost 0 bases and the J gene lost 2 bases, with 13 bases spanning the gap. This CDR3 has 16 amino acids. Germline V gene data show CDR1 as SGHNT and CDR2 as YYREEE (reference sequence). CDR3 sequence: CASSLAGTRDTDTQYF. As DNA, the CDR3 is TGTGCCAGCAGCTTGGCCGGGACACGAGACACAGATACGCAGTATTTT.

The gene calls are TRBV5-5 and TRBJ1-5, with 7 bases identical to TRBD1. The V gene end was trimmed by 0 bases and the J gene end by 1 base; junction bases not matched to a gene: 7. The CDR3 sequence is 17 residues long. Germline V gives CDR1 SGHKS, CDR2 YYEKEE (reference sequence). The CDR3 DNA reads TGTGCCAGCAGCTTGGTTCCGGGACAGAAAAGCAATCAGCCCCAGCATTTT. As protein: CASSLVPGQKSNQPQHF.

This clone was detected only once. The genes are TRBV3-1 (or the pseudogene TRBV3-2) and TRBJ2-3; 14 nucleotides align to TRBD2. The CDR3 consists of 15 residues. V lost 2 bases to trimming and J lost 8 bases; unmatched junction nucleotides: 3. CDR1 is LGHDT, CDR2 YNNKEL, per germline (reference sequence). The CDR3 DNA is TGTGCCAGCAGCCAATCAGGACTAGCGGGGGGTACGCAGTATTTT. Its translation: CASSQSGLAGGTQYF.

This chain connects TRBV7-2 to TRBJ2-1; 15 bases map to TRBD2. V was clipped by 3 bases and J by 12 bases; unmatched bases: 3. Germline V CDR1 and CDR2: SGHTA, FQGNSA. The CDR3 has 14 residues. This chain's CDR3 is CASSLGLAGGGQFF. CDR3 sequence (DNA): TGTGCCAGCAGCTTGGGACTAGCGGGGGGCGGGCAGTTCTTC.

This chain links TRBV7-9 with TRBJ2-1; 8 bases agree with TRBD2. The CDR3 totals 16 residues. V dropped 1 base and J dropped 3; count of bases not matched to a gene: 5. The germline CDR1 and CDR2 sequences are SEHNR and FQNEAQ (reference sequence). The CDR3 here is CASSLVGSGGYNEQFF. CDR3 DNA sequence: TGTGCCAGCAGCTTAGTGGGCAGCGGGGGCTACAATGAGCAGTTCTTC.

V is TRBV4-1 and J is TRBJ1-2; TRBD1 aligns across 9 bases. V gave up 2 bases and J gave up 8 bases; unmatched junction bases: 9. The CDR3 runs 15 residues. Per the germline V gene, CDR1 is MGHRA and CDR2 is YSYEKL. The CDR3 reads CASSQPDRGGGGYTF. The DNA of the CDR3 is TGCGCCAGCAGCCAACCGGACAGGGGCGGTGGAGGCTACACCTTC.

The chain is built from TRBV24-1 and TRBJ2-5, with TRBD2 as a possible D gene (5 bases). V dropped 1 base and J dropped 2 bases, with 10 bases sitting between them. Germline CDR1 and CDR2: KGHDR and SFDVKD. The CDR3 extends over 15 amino acids. The CDR3 nucleotides read TGTGCCACCAGTGATTTTGCCAGGACTCAAGAGACCCAGTACTTC. It codes for CATSDFARTQETQYF.

The V and J genes are TRBV19 and TRBJ1-2; D might be TRBD1 (5 bases). The length of the CDR3 is 13 residues. The germline V and J ends were trimmed by 3 bases and 5 bases, with 10 bases remaining between them. Germline CDR1 reads LNHDA; CDR2 reads SQIVND (reference sequence). CDR3 loop: CASSIDREYGYTF. The CDR3, as DNA: TGTGCCAGTAGTATTGACAGAGAATATGGCTACACCTTC.

Concerning this clone itself: The sample contains more than one DNA sequence encoding this CDR3. This sequence joins TRBV2 and TRBJ1-5; 7 nucleotides match TRBD1. V lost 4 bases, J lost 4 bases, and 4 bases stayed unmatched. The CDR3 is 14 residues long. Germline assignment: CDR1 SNHLY and CDR2 FYNNEI. The CDR3 sequence: CASSGQGGNQPQHF. The CDR3 region has the DNA TGTGCCAGCAGTGGACAGGGTGGTAATCAGCCCCAGCATTTT.

The J gene is TRBJ2-7, the V gene TRBV6-2 or TRBV6-3, with D possibly being TRBD2 (5 bases). V was shortened by 6 bases and J by 6 bases, with 12 bases between the two germline ends. The germline CDR1 and CDR2 sequences are MNHEY and SVGEGT. CDR3 length: 12 amino acids. CDR3 nucleotides: TGTGCCAGCAGCCGAACGGGGTCCGAGCAGTACTTC. Translation gives CASSRTGSEQYF.

V usage is TRBV24-1 and J usage is TRBJ1-2; no definite D call. Between the trimmed V and J ends, which lost 5 bases and 1 base, there was a span of 10 bases. Germline-derived CDR1 and CDR2 are KGHDR and SFDVKD. This CDR3 is built from 14 residues. CDR3: CATSGGGFNYGYTF. As DNA, the CDR3 is TGTGCCACCAGTGGAGGTGGATTTAACTATGGCTACACCTTC.

J is TRBJ2-2 and V is TRBV6-6; TRBD1 agrees at 8 bases. The germline CDR1 and CDR2 sequences are MNHNY and SVGAGI (reference sequence). The V and J ends lost 8 bases and 4 bases, in that order; junction bases with no gene match: 9. This CDR3 region has 15 residues. The CDR3 is CASVSGGTGTGELFF. Written as DNA, the CDR3 is TGTGCCAGCGTATCCGGAGGGACAGGCACCGGGGAGCTGTTTTTT.

The rearrangement uses TRBV5-8 and TRBJ1-5; D may be TRBD1 (5 bases). Trimming left V 0 bases short and J 3 bases short, with 10 bases between. The CDR3 is made up of 15 amino acids. Germline-derived CDR1 and CDR2 are SGHTS and YDEGEE. CDR3 coding DNA: TGTGCCAGCAGCTTGGGACAGAGTTCCAATCAGCCCCAGCATTTT. Translation: CASSLGQSSNQPQHF.

The chain employs TRBV6-4 and TRBJ1-4, with TRBD1 identical over 9 bases. Trimming took 6 bases from V and 10 from J; bases not matched to a gene: 9. There are 14 residues in the CDR3. Germline V CDR1 and CDR2: MRHNA, SNTAGT. CDR3 bases: TGTGCCAGCAGCCCCGGGACAGGGTTTGGAAAACTGTTTTTT. Amino acids: CASSPGTGFGKLFF.

The rearrangement links TRBV4-3 to TRBJ1-1; TRBD1 might be the D (6 bases). CDR1 is LGHNA and CDR2 is YSLEER in the germline V gene. This CDR3 region has 14 residues. V lost 1 base and J 11 bases, leaving 17 bases between the germline ends. CDR3 nucleotides: TGCGCCAGCAGCCAAGTACCTGGACAGACTAACGCTTTCTTT. It specifies CASSQVPGQTNAFF.